The rows below give T cell receptor beta chains drawn from one sample of a study of T cell responses to AZD1222 COVID-19 vaccine. Method: immunoSEQ multiplex PCR; TCRdb's copy keeps in-frame clones and lacks some. This table holds approximately 80,000 clones, 65% to 85% found once. Material: peripheral blood, obtained on day 0 of AZD1222 vaccination. Every receptor here comes from an adult in good health. The CDR3 runs from the conserved cysteine through the conserved F or W. Each record gives: clone size, D gene, V gene, J gene, CDR3 protein, CDR3 DNA. D genes are given only for firm matches. Clone size, where shown, is once, few, many, or a class for clones that have expanded.

clone_size: NA; d_call: TRBD1; v_call: TRBV11-3; j_call: TRBJ2-2; cdr3_aa: CASSSKSGTGGFGELFF; cdr3_nt: TGTGCCAGCAGTTCGAAATCAGGGACAGGGGGCTTTGGGGAGCTGTTTTTT
clone_size: NA; d_call: NA; v_call: TRBV2; j_call: TRBJ2-7; cdr3_aa: CASTTEGNTYEQYF; cdr3_nt: TGTGCCAGCACCACGGAGGGGAACACCTACGAGCAGTACTTC
clone_size: NA; d_call: NA; v_call: TRBV19; j_call: TRBJ2-6; cdr3_aa: CASSIRGAGANVLTF; cdr3_nt: TGTGCCAGTAGTATAAGGGGGGCCGGGGCCAACGTCCTGACTTTC
clone_size: once; d_call: TRBD1; v_call: TRBV7-8; j_call: TRBJ1-6; cdr3_aa: CASSPGQGRSSPLHF; cdr3_nt: TGTGCCAGCAGCCCTGGACAGGGAAGGTCATCACCCCTCCACTTT
clone_size: NA; d_call: NA; v_call: TRBV2; j_call: TRBJ1-4; cdr3_aa: CASSEGPTRVLNEKLFF; cdr3_nt: TGTGCCAGCAGTGAAGGCCCTACCAGGGTCCTTAATGAAAAACTGTTTTTT
clone_size: few; d_call: NA; v_call: TRBV3-1/TRBV3-2; j_call: TRBJ1-5; cdr3_aa: CASSQGLNQPQHF; cdr3_nt: TGTGCCAGCTCTCAGGGACTCAATCAGCCCCAGCATTTT
clone_size: NA; d_call: TRBD2; v_call: TRBV27; j_call: TRBJ2-2; cdr3_aa: CASTVLRTSGERTGELFF; cdr3_nt: TGTGCCAGCACCGTCTTACGGACTAGCGGGGAGAGGACCGGGGAGCTGTTTTTT
clone_size: NA; d_call: TRBD1; v_call: TRBV7-9; j_call: TRBJ2-1; cdr3_aa: CAIRTGAYNEQFF; cdr3_nt: TGTGCCATTCGGACAGGGGCCTACAATGAGCAGTTCTTC
clone_size: NA; d_call: NA; v_call: TRBV28; j_call: TRBJ1-1; cdr3_aa: CASSWGLNTEAFF; cdr3_nt: TGTGCCAGCAGTTGGGGGTTGAACACTGAAGCTTTCTTT
clone_size: NA; d_call: NA; v_call: TRBV28; j_call: TRBJ1-2; cdr3_aa: CASSLQARGYGYTF; cdr3_nt: TGTGCCAGCAGTTTACAGGCCCGCGGTTATGGCTACACCTTC
clone_size: NA; d_call: NA; v_call: TRBV30; j_call: TRBJ1-6; cdr3_aa: CAWSDQGRGGSPLHF; cdr3_nt: TGTGCCTGGAGTGACCAAGGGCGCGGTGGTTCACCCCTCCACTTT
clone_size: once; d_call: TRBD1; v_call: TRBV5-1; j_call: TRBJ1-3; cdr3_aa: CASSPTGTGGSGGNTIYF; cdr3_nt: TGCGCCAGCAGCCCTACCGGGACAGGGGGCTCAGGTGGAAACACCATATATTTT
clone_size: NA; d_call: NA; v_call: TRBV28; j_call: TRBJ1-1; cdr3_aa: CASRSGTVNTEAFF; cdr3_nt: TGTGCCAGCAGGTCCGGGACGGTGAACACTGAAGCTTTCTTT
clone_size: NA; d_call: NA; v_call: TRBV4-1; j_call: TRBJ1-4; cdr3_aa: CASSQDPGSVFF; cdr3_nt: TGCGCCAGCAGCCAAGATCCCGGTTCTGTGTTTTTT
clone_size: NA; d_call: NA; v_call: TRBV28; j_call: TRBJ2-3; cdr3_aa: CASRSTSSTDTQYF; cdr3_nt: TGTGCCAGCAGGTCCACTAGCAGCACAGATACGCAGTATTTT
clone_size: NA; d_call: NA; v_call: TRBV19; j_call: TRBJ2-6; cdr3_aa: CASTGANVLTF; cdr3_nt: TGTGCCAGTACCGGGGCCAACGTCCTGACTTTC
clone_size: NA; d_call: TRBD1; v_call: TRBV9; j_call: TRBJ1-5; cdr3_aa: CASSPGQGQPQHF; cdr3_nt: TGTGCCAGCAGCCCGGGACAGGGGCAGCCCCAGCATTTT
clone_size: NA; d_call: TRBD1; v_call: TRBV2; j_call: TRBJ1-6; cdr3_aa: CARAGTGSNSPLHF; cdr3_nt: TGTGCCAGAGCCGGGACAGGGTCGAATTCACCCCTCCACTTT
clone_size: NA; d_call: NA; v_call: TRBV5-1; j_call: TRBJ1-2; cdr3_aa: CASSDTGSGYGYTF; cdr3_nt: TGCGCCAGCAGCGACACAGGGTCCGGCTATGGCTACACCTTC
clone_size: NA; d_call: NA; v_call: TRBV19; j_call: TRBJ1-6; cdr3_aa: CASSTTRGSPLHF; cdr3_nt: TGTGCCAGTAGTACGACCCGTGGGTCACCCCTCCACTTT
clone_size: NA; d_call: NA; v_call: TRBV5-1; j_call: TRBJ1-4; cdr3_aa: CASSLVGVNEKLFF; cdr3_nt: TGCGCCAGCAGCTTGGTAGGGGTCAATGAAAAACTGTTTTTT
clone_size: NA; d_call: NA; v_call: TRBV4-1; j_call: TRBJ2-7; cdr3_aa: CASSESQQYEQYF; cdr3_nt: TGCGCCAGCAGCGAAAGCCAACAATACGAGCAGTACTTC
clone_size: NA; d_call: NA; v_call: TRBV24-1; j_call: TRBJ2-7; cdr3_aa: CATSDQGYEQYF; cdr3_nt: TGTGCCACCAGTGATCAAGGTTACGAGCAGTACTTC
clone_size: NA; d_call: NA; v_call: TRBV27; j_call: TRBJ2-7; cdr3_aa: CASRDNSYEQYF; cdr3_nt: TGTGCCAGCCGGGACAACTCCTACGAGCAGTACTTC
clone_size: NA; d_call: NA; v_call: TRBV30; j_call: TRBJ2-4; cdr3_aa: CAWSVQYGRGGIQYF; cdr3_nt: TGTGCCTGGAGTGTACAGTACGGGAGAGGGGGCATTCAGTACTTC
clone_size: NA; d_call: NA; v_call: TRBV30; j_call: TRBJ1-5; cdr3_aa: CAWASGANQPQHF; cdr3_nt: TGTGCCTGGGCTTCGGGGGCTAATCAGCCCCAGCATTTT
clone_size: NA; d_call: NA; v_call: TRBV5-1; j_call: TRBJ2-1; cdr3_aa: CASSLRANSYNEQFF; cdr3_nt: TGCGCCAGCAGCTTGCGAGCGAACTCCTACAATGAGCAGTTCTTC
clone_size: NA; d_call: NA; v_call: TRBV5-1; j_call: TRBJ2-2; cdr3_aa: CASTPTGANTGELFF; cdr3_nt: TGCGCCAGCACCCCGACGGGAGCGAACACCGGGGAGCTGTTTTTT
clone_size: NA; d_call: NA; v_call: TRBV4-1; j_call: TRBJ1-1; cdr3_aa: CASSQISQDTEAFF; cdr3_nt: TGCGCCAGCAGCCAAATCTCACAGGACACTGAAGCTTTCTTT
clone_size: once; d_call: NA; v_call: TRBV5-1; j_call: TRBJ1-1; cdr3_aa: CASSAGTGNTEAFF; cdr3_nt: TGCGCCAGCAGCGCGGGGACGGGGAACACTGAAGCTTTCTTT
clone_size: NA; d_call: TRBD1; v_call: TRBV30; j_call: TRBJ1-1; cdr3_aa: CAWSVQGTGGAEAFF; cdr3_nt: TGTGCCTGGAGTGTACAAGGGACAGGGGGCGCTGAAGCTTTCTTT
clone_size: NA; d_call: NA; v_call: TRBV7-9; j_call: TRBJ1-2; cdr3_aa: CASSPSGATVYGYTF; cdr3_nt: TGTGCCAGCAGCCCGTCCGGGGCCACAGTCTATGGCTACACCTTC
clone_size: NA; d_call: NA; v_call: TRBV6-5; j_call: TRBJ2-7; cdr3_aa: CASSNSIGQPSNEQYF; cdr3_nt: TGTGCCAGCAGTAACTCAATCGGACAGCCCTCCAACGAGCAGTACTTC
clone_size: NA; d_call: NA; v_call: TRBV19; j_call: TRBJ1-2; cdr3_aa: CASGGGNGYTF; cdr3_nt: TGTGCCAGTGGAGGAGGTAATGGCTACACCTTC
clone_size: NA; d_call: NA; v_call: TRBV5-1; j_call: TRBJ1-2; cdr3_aa: CASSLDGDPGIYGYTF; cdr3_nt: TGCGCCAGCAGCTTGGATGGAGACCCGGGAATCTATGGCTACACCTTC
clone_size: NA; d_call: TRBD1; v_call: TRBV6-5; j_call: TRBJ1-2; cdr3_aa: CASSTGDRGYTF; cdr3_nt: TGTGCCAGCAGTACAGGGGATCGTGGCTACACCTTC
clone_size: few; d_call: TRBD1; v_call: TRBV5-4; j_call: TRBJ1-6; cdr3_aa: CASSIGRDSLYNSPLHF; cdr3_nt: TGTGCCAGCAGCATAGGGCGGGACAGTCTCTATAATTCACCCCTCCACTTT
clone_size: NA; d_call: NA; v_call: TRBV6-5; j_call: TRBJ1-2; cdr3_aa: CASSYSQGIDGYTF; cdr3_nt: TGTGCCAGCAGTTACTCTCAGGGAATCGATGGCTACACCTTC
clone_size: NA; d_call: NA; v_call: TRBV6-4; j_call: TRBJ1-6; cdr3_aa: CASRGKYNSPLHF; cdr3_nt: TGTGCCAGCAGAGGCAAATATAATTCACCCCTCCACTTT
clone_size: NA; d_call: TRBD1; v_call: TRBV28; j_call: TRBJ1-2; cdr3_aa: CASSLGGGRNYGYTF; cdr3_nt: TGTGCCAGCAGTTTGGGAGGGGGCAGGAACTATGGCTACACCTTC
clone_size: NA; d_call: NA; v_call: TRBV5-5; j_call: TRBJ1-3; cdr3_aa: CASSLFTASSGNTIYF; cdr3_nt: TGTGCCAGCAGCTTGTTTACAGCGAGCTCTGGAAACACCATATATTTT
clone_size: NA; d_call: NA; v_call: TRBV10-1; j_call: TRBJ2-5; cdr3_aa: CASSERQGTQETQYF; cdr3_nt: TGCGCCAGCAGTGAGAGGCAGGGGACTCAAGAGACCCAGTACTTC
clone_size: once; d_call: TRBD2; v_call: TRBV19; j_call: TRBJ2-7; cdr3_aa: CASSGTSGRLYEQYF; cdr3_nt: TGTGCCAGTAGTGGAACTAGCGGGAGACTCTACGAGCAGTACTTC
clone_size: NA; d_call: NA; v_call: TRBV3-1/TRBV3-2; j_call: TRBJ2-3; cdr3_aa: CASSQDGGTSTDTQYF; cdr3_nt: TGTGCCAGCAGCCAAGATGGCGGGACCAGCACAGATACGCAGTATTTT
clone_size: NA; d_call: NA; v_call: TRBV5-4; j_call: TRBJ1-4; cdr3_aa: CASSGRDRLGVTNEKLFF; cdr3_nt: TGTGCCAGCAGCGGCCGAGACAGGTTGGGAGTAACTAATGAAAAACTGTTTTTT
clone_size: NA; d_call: NA; v_call: TRBV6-1; j_call: TRBJ2-6; cdr3_aa: CASSEGHLLTF; cdr3_nt: TGTGCCAGCAGTGAAGGGCATCTCCTGACTTTC
clone_size: NA; d_call: NA; v_call: TRBV5-6; j_call: TRBJ1-2; cdr3_aa: CASSLATPTNYGYTF; cdr3_nt: TGTGCCAGCAGCTTGGCAACGCCTACTAACTATGGCTACACCTTC
clone_size: NA; d_call: NA; v_call: TRBV29-1; j_call: TRBJ2-5; cdr3_aa: CSAVIQGHGETQYF; cdr3_nt: TGCAGCGCGGTAATACAGGGCCACGGGGAGACCCAGTACTTC
clone_size: NA; d_call: NA; v_call: TRBV18; j_call: TRBJ1-6; cdr3_aa: CASSAEAGGNSPLHF; cdr3_nt: TGTGCCAGCTCAGCGGAGGCCGGGGGTAATTCACCCCTCCACTTT
clone_size: NA; d_call: NA; v_call: TRBV7-8; j_call: TRBJ1-5; cdr3_aa: CASSPGWGAGQPQHF; cdr3_nt: TGTGCCAGCAGCCCAGGGTGGGGCGCCGGACAGCCCCAGCATTTT
clone_size: few; d_call: TRBD2; v_call: TRBV11-2; j_call: TRBJ2-1; cdr3_aa: CASSLKRGGYNEQFF; cdr3_nt: TGTGCCAGCAGCTTGAAGCGGGGGGGTTACAATGAGCAGTTCTTC
clone_size: once; d_call: NA; v_call: TRBV5-4; j_call: TRBJ1-2; cdr3_aa: CASSLSSQGSDGYTF; cdr3_nt: TGTGCCAGCAGCCTATCCTCCCAGGGGAGCGATGGCTACACCTTC
clone_size: NA; d_call: NA; v_call: TRBV3-1/TRBV3-2; j_call: TRBJ2-1; cdr3_aa: CASSRATGTPSNEQFF; cdr3_nt: TGTGCCAGCAGCCGAGCAACCGGGACACCCTCCAATGAGCAGTTCTTC
clone_size: NA; d_call: TRBD1; v_call: TRBV5-1; j_call: TRBJ2-5; cdr3_aa: CASSPTGGAETQYF; cdr3_nt: TGCGCCAGCAGCCCCACAGGGGGCGCCGAGACCCAGTACTTC
clone_size: NA; d_call: NA; v_call: TRBV3-1/TRBV3-2; j_call: TRBJ2-7; cdr3_aa: CASGQLYEQYF; cdr3_nt: TGTGCCAGCGGGCAACTCTACGAGCAGTACTTC
clone_size: NA; d_call: NA; v_call: TRBV29-1; j_call: TRBJ1-1; cdr3_aa: CSVVEVGNTEAFF; cdr3_nt: TGCAGCGTTGTGGAGGTTGGGAACACTGAAGCTTTCTTT